Described below is a single T cell receptor (beta chain) sequence and its context. The record originates from a study of OX40 agonist ivuxolimab in advanced cancers. The CDR3 is 14 residues long. Germline V lookup: CDR1 SGHRS, CDR2 YFSETQ. With V trimmed by 7 bases and J by 1 base, 5 bases remained unmatched. Assay: immunoSEQ multiplex PCR; the TCRdb copy retains only in-frame clones and omits some. The table has roughly 75,000 clones, 93% seen once; the top ten hold roughly 6.4%. This TCR was recovered from an adult with an advanced solid tumor such as melanoma, head and neck, liver or kidney cancer. The V call is TRBV5-1, the J call TRBJ1-1, with TRBD1 matching over 9 bases. This sample comprised CD4+ or CD8+ T cells sorted from blood, obtained in a trial of the OX40 agonist ivuxolimab. CDR3: CASDPGQGNTEAFF. Written as DNA, the CDR3 is TGCGCCAGCGATCCGGGACAGGGGAACACTGAAGCTTTCTTT.